This T cell receptor beta chain originates from a study of blood T cells in healthy people across ages. General study results and limits: There was a strong correlation between TCR beta diversity and naive T cell percentage.

For the second PCR, which ran for roughly 6 to 12 cycles, a sample-barcoded 5' primer and a J-beta primer mix were used. Via MiXCR, TCRdb re-called the 5' RACE reads, giving one row per CDR3 protein. The sample has around 500,000 distinct CDR3 sequences, roughly 43% seen once. V lost 4 bases to trimming and J lost 1 base, with 13 bases between them. Germline CDR1 is SGHRS and CDR2 is YFSETQ. CDR3 size: 15 residues. In this sample, this clonotype turned up a few times. The antigen remains unidentified. The TCR was taken from a man older than 75 in good health. This chain links TRBV5-1 with TRBJ2-3; D perhaps matches TRBD1 (6 bases). The sequenced sample was blood. DNA of the CDR3: TGCGCCAGCAGCGAAGGGGGTTCAGGCACAGATACGCAGTATTTT. This translates into CASSEGGSGTDTQYF.